Listed here are 5 T cell receptor beta chains from one sample, sequenced in a study of blood T cell repertoires in COVID-19. Generated by immunoSEQ multiplex PCR, the TCRdb table keeps only in-frame clones and is missing some. Of approximately 82,000 clones in the sample, about 82% were seen once. The source material was peripheral blood. These TCRs come from a woman in her 70s with active or convalescent COVID-19.

The chain is built from TRBV5-1 and TRBJ1-2, with 7 bases lining up with TRBD1. The CDR3 has 14 amino acids. The germline V gene has CDR1 SGHRS and CDR2 YFSETQ. With V trimmed by 4 bases and J by 4 bases, 7 bases remained unmatched. The CDR3 region has the DNA TGCGCCAGCAGCCCCTCGACAGGGAGCTATGGCTACACCTTC. This codes for CASSPSTGSYGYTF.

J is TRBJ1-2 and V is TRBV4-3; 9 positions match TRBD1. The CDR3 runs to 19 residues. V lost 0 bases to trimming and J lost 5 bases; unmatched junction nucleotides: 16. The V gene's germline CDR1 is LGHNA and CDR2 YSLEER. This CDR3 reads CASSQDLVLLTGGIYGYTF. The CDR3 DNA reads TGCGCCAGCAGCCAAGACTTGGTCCTGTTGACAGGGGGAATTTATGGCTACACCTTC.

Here the CDR3 DNA reads TGTGCCAGCAAGCCGGGACAGGGAAATTCACCCCTCCACTTT. Protein: CASKPGQGNSPLHF. The chain has TRBV11-2 and TRBJ1-6; 9 positions match TRBD1. Germline V gene lookup returns CDR1 SGHAT and CDR2 FQNNGV. The CDR3 has 14 amino acids. Trimming took 7 bases from V and 7 from J; bases not matched to a gene: 5. Full variable domain (outside the CDR3, taken from reference TRBV11-2 and TRBJ1-6): EAGVAQSPRYKIIEKRQSVAFWCNPISGHATLYWYQQILGQGPKLLIQFQNNGVVDDSQLPKDRFSAERLKGVDSTLKIQPAKLEDSAVYLCASKPGQGNSPLHFGNGTRLTVT.

The chain combines TRBV24-1 with TRBJ2-5, with TRBD2 matching over 13 bases. Losses at the gene ends were 4 bases for V and 1 base for J; bases not matched to a gene: 8. The CDR3 loop spans 18 amino acids. From germline, CDR1 is KGHDR and CDR2 SFDVKD. The CDR3 bases are TGTGCCACCAGTGAAGCGGGACTAGCGGGGAAGACCCAAGAGACCCAGTACTTC. This sequence encodes CATSEAGLAGKTQETQYF.

This clone was detected only once. The chain links TRBV2 to TRBJ2-7, with 9 bases identical to TRBD1. The CDR3 loop spans 12 amino acids. The V and J ends lost 8 bases and 4 bases, in that order; junction bases with no gene match: 3. Germline V gene lookup returns CDR1 SNHLY and CDR2 FYNNEI. The chain's CDR3 is CASGQGTYEQYF. CDR3 nucleotides: TGTGCCAGCGGACAGGGGACTTACGAGCAGTACTTC. Filled out from reference TRBV2 and TRBJ2-7, the complete variable domain reads EPEVTQTPSHQVTQMGQEVILRCVPISNHLYFYWYRQILGQKVEFLVSFYNNEISEKSEIFDDQFSVERPDGSNFTLKIRSTKLEDSAMYFCASGQGTYEQYFGPGTRLTVT.